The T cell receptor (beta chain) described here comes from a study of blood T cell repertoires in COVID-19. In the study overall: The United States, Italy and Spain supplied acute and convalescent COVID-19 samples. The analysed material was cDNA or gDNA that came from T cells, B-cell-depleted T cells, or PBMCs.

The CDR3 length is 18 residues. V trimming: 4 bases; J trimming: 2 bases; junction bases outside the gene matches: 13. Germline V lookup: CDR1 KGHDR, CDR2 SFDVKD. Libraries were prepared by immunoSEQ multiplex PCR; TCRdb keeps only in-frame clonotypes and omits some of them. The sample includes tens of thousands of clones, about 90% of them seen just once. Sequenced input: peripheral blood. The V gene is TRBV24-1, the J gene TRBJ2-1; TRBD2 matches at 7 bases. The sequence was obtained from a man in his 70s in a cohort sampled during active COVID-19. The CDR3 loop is CATSDPSSRSGTYNEQFF. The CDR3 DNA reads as TGTGCCACCAGTGACCCCTCGAGTCGCAGCGGGACCTACAATGAGCAGTTCTTC.